One sample yielded the 25 T cell receptor beta chains listed below, sequenced in a study of cytomegalovirus exposure and HLA in healthy donors. PCR primers comprised 60 Vbeta and 13 Jbeta primers. The method was immunoSEQ multiplex PCR; TCRdb's version includes in-frame clones alone and lacks a portion of them. This sample's table has approximately 60,000 clones. Source material: PBMCs. The receptors shown here come from a man aged 25-45 years in good health and CMV-seropositive.

V is TRBV10-3 and J is TRBJ2-5, with 8 bases matching TRBD1. After removal of 4 bases from V and 5 bases from J, the junction contained 3 bases not matched to a gene. Looked up from germline, CDR1 is ENHRY and CDR2 is SYGVKD. The CDR3 length is 13 residues. DNA for the CDR3: TGTGCCATCAGTGCGGACAGGGAGGAGACCCAGTACTTC. Translation: CAISADREETQYF.

V is TRBV10-2 and J is TRBJ2-3, with 12 bases aligning to TRBD1. CDR3 length equals 15 residues. Trimming took 3 bases from V and 6 from J; bases not matched to a gene: 4. Germline loops: CDR1 WSHSY, CDR2 SAAADI. The CDR3 nucleotides are TGCGCCAGCAGTGATCCGGGACAGGGGGCTGATACGCAGTATTTT. Amino acid sequence: CASSDPGQGADTQYF.

The chain couples TRBV2 to TRBJ1-2, with a possible D match to TRBD1 (6 bases). CDR3 size: 19 residues. Germline CDR1 and CDR2: SNHLY and FYNNEI. V shed 5 bases and J shed 4 bases, with 29 bases lying between them. DNA of the CDR3: TGTGCCAGCAGTTATCCCTCAGCACGTTCAGGGGTCGGTGGCTATGGCTACACCTTC. Translated, it gives CASSYPSARSGVGGYGYTF.

The chain joins TRBV18 to TRBJ1-5, with 7 bases aligning to TRBD1. Germline V gene sequence: CDR1 KGHSH, CDR2 LQKENI. V trimming: 6 bases; J trimming: 12 bases; junction bases outside the gene matches: 14. The CDR3 totals 14 residues. Written as DNA, the CDR3 is TGTGCCAGCTCTCCGGACAGGACACTCGGGAACCAGCATTTT. Its protein is CASSPDRTLGNQHF.

To note about this clone: Other DNA sequences in this specimen translate into the identical CDR3. The CDR3 region has the DNA TGTGCCAGCAGTTACGGACAGGGAGCCTACGAGCAGTACTTC. As protein: CASSYGQGAYEQYF. The rearrangement links TRBV6-5 to TRBJ2-7; 8 bases are a match to TRBD1. The germline V gene has CDR1 MNHEY and CDR2 SVGAGI. V gave up 2 bases and J gave up 2 bases; unmatched junction bases: 2. There are 14 residues in the CDR3.

The chain has TRBV6-1 and TRBJ2-1, with D possibly being TRBD2 (6 bases). The length of the CDR3 is 14 residues. Germline V lookup: CDR1 MNHNS, CDR2 SASEGT. Trimming removed 4 bases from V and 7 bases from J, with 14 bases in between. CDR3 sequence (DNA): TGTGCCAGCAGTGTGTCGGGAGAAGGGAATGAGCAGTTCTTC. Amino acids: CASSVSGEGNEQFF.

The chain recombines TRBV25-1 with TRBJ1-4; TRBD1 aligns across 8 bases. CDR1 is MGHDK and CDR2 is SYGVNS in the germline V gene. V lost 2 bases and J lost 4; bases outside the gene matches: 6. This CDR3 region has 16 residues. CDR3 DNA sequence: TGTGCCAGCAGTGAACCCCCGACAGGGGTTAATGAAAAACTGTTTTTT. Protein product: CASSEPPTGVNEKLFF.

The chain employs TRBV5-1 and TRBJ2-5; D gene uncertain. This CDR3 is built from 13 residues. Looked up from germline, CDR1 is SGHRS and CDR2 is YFSETQ. Trimming left V 0 bases short and J 3 bases short, with 6 bases between. CDR3 in DNA: TGCGCCAGCAGCTTGGAACACAAAGAGACCCAGTACTTC. Protein sequence: CASSLEHKETQYF.

This chain links TRBV6-5 with TRBJ1-1; D remains ambiguous. The V end lost 0 bases, the J end lost 3 bases, and 11 bases lay between the germline ends. CDR3 length equals 15 residues. Germline lookup yields CDR1 MNHEY and CDR2 SVGAGI. Here the CDR3 reads CASSYSSVSYTEAFF. The CDR3 DNA reads TGTGCCAGCAGTTACTCTTCAGTAAGTTACACTGAAGCTTTCTTT.

The chain employs TRBV7-9 and TRBJ2-5; 7 positions match TRBD1. The CDR3 has 17 amino acids. CDR1 and CDR2 from the germline V gene are SEHNR and FQNEAQ (reference sequence). With 5 bases clipped from V and 5 bases from J, the junction kept 17 bases outside the gene matches. This CDR3 reads CASSPPEVDRVRETQYF. CDR3 nucleotide sequence: TGTGCCAGCAGCCCCCCGGAGGTTGACAGGGTGAGGGAGACCCAGTACTTC.

The chain combines TRBV19 with TRBJ1-1; possible D gene TRBD1, 5 bases. Deletions cut 3 bases from V and 2 bases from J, with 10 bases between. Germline V CDR1 and CDR2: LNHDA, SQIVND (reference sequence). This CDR3 comprises 14 residues. The CDR3 reads CASSIGAGNTEAFF. CDR3 nucleotide sequence: TGTGCCAGTAGTATTGGGGCAGGCAACACTGAAGCTTTCTTT.

The chain couples TRBV30 to TRBJ1-1, with a weak D call TRBD1 (6 bases). CDR1 is GTSNPN and CDR2 is SVGIG in the germline V gene (reference sequence). The CDR3 is 13 amino acids. The V and J ends lost 1 base and 8 bases respectively, with 14 bases between them. In DNA, the CDR3 is TGTGCCTGGAGTGCATTAACCGGGACAGAAGCTTTCTTT. Amino acids: CAWSALTGTEAFF.

The chain uses TRBV10-1 and TRBJ2-7, with D maybe TRBD2 (6 bases). The germline V gene encodes CDR1 WNHNN and CDR2 SYGVQD (reference sequence). The V end was cut by 2 bases, the J end by 4 bases, with 12 bases between. The CDR3 runs to 14 residues. The CDR3 bases are TGCGCCAGCAGTGAGGGGGGGATGAGGTACGAGCAGTACTTC. Amino acids: CASSEGGMRYEQYF.

This sequence joins TRBV4-2 and TRBJ2-1; D might be TRBD2 (6 bases). This CDR3 comprises 15 residues. Trimming took 1 base from V and 5 from J, leaving 12 bases between them. Germline V gene lookup returns CDR1 LGHNA and CDR2 YNFKEQ. CDR3 sequence reads: CASSQGLGDNNEQFF. The CDR3 DNA follows: TGTGCCAGCAGCCAAGGACTAGGGGATAACAATGAGCAGTTCTTC.

The chain joins TRBV7-9 to TRBJ2-5; maybe TRBD2 (6 bases). Germline V gene lookup returns CDR1 SEHNR and CDR2 FQNEAQ (reference sequence). The V end was cut by 1 base, the J end by 1 base, with 16 bases between. The CDR3 contains 17 residues. The CDR3: CASSLVSYWRGQETQYF. For the CDR3, the DNA is TGTGCCAGCAGCTTAGTTTCCTATTGGCGGGGCCAAGAGACCCAGTACTTC.

V and J are TRBV2 and TRBJ2-1, with 11 bases aligning to TRBD2. The CDR3 loop spans 15 amino acids. With V trimmed by 6 bases and J by 2 bases, 3 bases remained unmatched. In germline, CDR1 is SNHLY, CDR2 FYNNEI. Here the CDR3 reads CASRGGLAAYNEQFF. DNA for the CDR3: TGTGCCAGCAGGGGGGGACTAGCGGCCTACAATGAGCAGTTCTTC.

As for this clone: The junction differs from germline at one of its ends, possibly a read error. This chain uses TRBV28 with TRBJ2-7, with TRBD2 as a possible D gene (6 bases). The germline V gene has CDR1 MDHEN and CDR2 SYDVKM. CDR3 length: 11 amino acids. CDR3 nucleotide sequence: TGTGCCAGCAGCCTTGTGGGACTGAAAAATTTC. Translated, it gives CASSLVGLKNF.

The chain has TRBV4-1 and TRBJ2-7; tentative D call: TRBD1 (5 bases). This CDR3 is 14 amino acids long. Germline V gives CDR1 MGHRA, CDR2 YSYEKL. V was cut by 6 bases and J by 6 bases, with 18 bases left in between. This chain's CDR3 is CASSIGQGRIEQYF. The CDR3 coding sequence is TGCGCCAGCAGTATAGGGCAGGGAAGAATCGAGCAGTACTTC.

The chain employs TRBV30 and TRBJ1-6; TRBD1 agrees at 9 bases. The V and J ends lost 0 bases and 7 bases, in that order; junction bases with no gene match: 16. This CDR3 has 19 residues. The germline V gene has CDR1 GTSNPN and CDR2 SVGIG (reference sequence). Written as DNA, the CDR3 is TGTGCCTGGAGTGTACGAGGTGGGACAGGGCATGGCGGGAATTCACCCCTCCACTTT. Residues: CAWSVRGGTGHGGNSPLHF.

The V and J genes are TRBV7-2 and TRBJ2-1; D is unresolved. Trimming pared 1 base from V and 4 bases from J, leaving 5 bases between. The CDR3 is 13 amino acids. Looked up from germline, CDR1 is SGHTA and CDR2 is FQGNSA. The CDR3 DNA reads as TGTGCCAGCAGCTTAGACGGGTACAATGAGCAGTTCTTC. Protein: CASSLDGYNEQFF.

The chain joins TRBV6-6 to TRBJ2-1, with no clear D. The CDR3 runs 11 residues. V was clipped by 4 bases and J by 5 bases, with 3 bases between them. Germline V gene lookup returns CDR1 MNHNY and CDR2 SVGAGI (reference sequence). The CDR3 DNA is TGTGCCAGCAGTTCTCACAATGAGCAGTTCTTC. Protein sequence: CASSSHNEQFF.

This rearrangement joins TRBV29-1 to TRBJ2-7, with 7 bases that match TRBD2. Germline V gives CDR1 SQVTM, CDR2 ANQGSEA. CDR3 length: 13 residues. J gave up 0 bases and V 7 bases, and 6 bases lay outside the gene matches. The CDR3: CSALLASSYEQYF. Here the CDR3 DNA reads TGCAGCGCCCTACTAGCGAGCTCCTACGAGCAGTACTTC.

The CDR3: CASRRELYTGELFF. The CDR3 DNA is TGCGCCAGCAGGCGGGAGTTATACACCGGGGAGCTGTTTTTT. The genes are TRBV10-1 and TRBJ2-2, with 7 bases that match TRBD2. The CDR3 length is 14 residues. The V and J ends lost 6 bases and 3 bases, in that order; junction bases with no gene match: 4. Germline loops: CDR1 WNHNN, CDR2 SYGVQD (reference sequence).

The chain combines TRBV7-2 with TRBJ2-5, with 8 bases lining up with TRBD1. In germline, CDR1 is SGHTA, CDR2 FQGNSA. V was pared by 1 base and J by 5 bases, with 9 bases of the junction left unmatched. CDR3 length equals 16 residues. Here the CDR3 reads CASSLGSRGLGETQYF. The CDR3 DNA reads TGTGCCAGCAGCTTAGGGTCCAGGGGGCTGGGGGAGACCCAGTACTTC.

The CDR3 here is CASFNRVSEQYF. The CDR3 region has the DNA TGCGCCAGCTTTAACAGGGTCAGCGAGCAGTACTTC. V and J are TRBV10-1 and TRBJ2-7; perhaps TRBD1 as D (6 bases). The germline CDR1 and CDR2 sequences are WNHNN and SYGVQD (reference sequence). Trimming left V 8 bases short and J 6 bases short, with 14 bases between. The CDR3 runs 12 residues.